Sequencing of this T cell receptor (beta chain) was carried out in a study of T cell responses to AZD1222 COVID-19 vaccine. Study results and caveats: Clonal diversity was possibly underestimated, and white British individuals and females predominated among donors. Across the whole spike, CD4 TCRs peaked at regions 160-218 and 743-854. Nearly half of the spike-specific TCRs reportedly recognize variant regions that carry no mutations.

Profiling relied on immunoSEQ multiplex PCR, and the TCRdb table lists in-frame clones only, not all of them. The data contain fewer than 150,000 clones, 88% of them singletons. The germline CDR1 and CDR2 sequences are MNHEY and SVGAGI. The CDR3 contains 14 residues. Unmatched junction bases numbered 3, after V lost 6 bases and J lost 4 bases. Remarks on this clone: Its antigen remains unknown.

This clonotype was sampled from an adult in good health. V and J are TRBV6-5 and TRBJ1-3; 10 bases are a match to TRBD1. The input for sequencing was peripheral blood, taken on day 0 of AZD1222 vaccination. CDR3 protein: CASRGQGYGNTIYF. DNA for the CDR3: TGTGCCAGCAGGGGACAGGGGTACGGAAACACCATATATTTT.